These 11 T cell receptor beta chains were all obtained from the same sample, sequenced in a study of PD-1 blockade in classical Hodgkin lymphoma. Only in-frame clones appear in the TCRdb table, and some are missing; sequencing was by immunoSEQ multiplex PCR. The sample has 32,000 or so clones; about 93% are singletons. The time point: cycle 4 day 1 (C4D1), after 6 weeks of nivolumab. The patients all showed relapse after autologous stem cell transplantation, while their brentuximab vedotin exposure varied. Investigators isolated CD4+ T cells from thawed PBMCs through magnetic negative selection. Sequences were derived from CD4+ T cells from blood, sampled before the fourth cycle of nivolumab. These receptors were collected from a human donor with classical Hodgkin lymphoma.

J is TRBJ2-5 and V is TRBV10-3, with D possibly matching TRBD2 (5 bases). Trimming stripped 6 bases from V and 1 base from J, with 12 bases between. The CDR3 loop spans 14 amino acids. Germline V gives CDR1 ENHRY, CDR2 SYGVKD. The CDR3 sequence is CAIRDSQSQETQYF. The DNA for the CDR3 is TGTGCCATCAGGGACTCACAGAGCCAAGAGACCCAGTACTTC.

The rearrangement joins TRBV15 to TRBJ1-4, with a possible D match to TRBD1 (6 bases). The CDR3 has 15 residues. Trimming took 3 bases from V and 4 from J, leaving 12 bases between them. Germline lookup yields CDR1 LNHNV and CDR2 YYDKDF (reference sequence). CDR3 loop: CATSRGDRSNEKLFF. For the CDR3, the DNA is TGTGCCACCAGCAGGGGTGACAGGAGTAATGAAAAACTGTTTTTT.

The chain links TRBV5-1 to TRBJ1-1, with D hard to call. The V gene lost 0 bases and the J gene lost 5 bases, with 8 bases spanning the gap. Germline CDR1 is SGHRS and CDR2 is YFSETQ. This CDR3 has 13 residues. The CDR3 reads CASSLDGLTEAFF. DNA for the CDR3: TGCGCCAGCAGCTTGGATGGGTTGACTGAAGCTTTCTTT.

This clone was detected only a few times. This chain uses TRBV25-1 with TRBJ2-1; 11 bases map to TRBD1. V shed 5 bases and J 6 bases; nucleotides not matched to a gene: 6. This CDR3 contains 15 residues. Germline CDR1 MGHDK, CDR2 SYGVNS. CDR3 DNA sequence: TGTGCCAGCAGTAACGGACAGGGGGCCTTCAATGAGCAGTTCTTC. Translating gives CASSNGQGAFNEQFF. The full variable domain, in which reference TRBV25-1 and TRBJ2-1 provide the parts outside the CDR3, is EADIYQTPRYLVIGTGKKITLECSQTMGHDKMYWYQQDPGMELHLIHYSYGVNSTEKGDLSSESTVSRIRTEHFPLTLESARPSHTSQYLCASSNGQGAFNEQFFGPGTRLTVL.

This chain links TRBV6-5 with TRBJ2-1; 7 nucleotides line up with TRBD1. The CDR3 runs to 15 residues. The V and J ends lost 3 bases and 3 bases, in that order; junction bases with no gene match: 5. CDR1 and CDR2 from the germline V gene are MNHEY and SVGAGI. The CDR3 region has the DNA TGTGCCAGCAGTTATCGGGACAGTAACTACAATGAGCAGTTCTTC. As protein: CASSYRDSNYNEQFF.

The chain links TRBV7-9 to TRBJ2-5; D uncertain. CDR1 is SEHNR and CDR2 is FQNEAQ in the germline V gene (reference sequence). The germline V and J ends were trimmed by 2 bases and 4 bases, with 11 bases remaining between them. The CDR3 sequence is 14 residues long. The DNA for the CDR3 is TGTGCCAGCAGCTTAAGGGTACGAGGAGAGACCCAGTACTTC. It yields the protein CASSLRVRGETQYF.

The rearrangement uses TRBV11-2 and TRBJ2-1; D unresolved. The CDR3 consists of 17 residues. Germline values: CDR1 SGHAT, CDR2 FQNNGV. Trimming removed 6 bases at V and 2 bases at J, with 20 bases between. Here the CDR3 reads CASRHPPKALTYNEQFF. The CDR3 region has the DNA TGTGCCAGCAGACACCCTCCCAAGGCCCTTACCTACAATGAGCAGTTCTTC.

The rearrangement uses TRBV5-1 and TRBJ1-1; 10 nucleotides line up with TRBD1. This CDR3 has 17 residues. Germline CDR1 and CDR2: SGHRS and YFSETQ. The ends lost 4 bases at V and 4 bases at J; junction bases unmatched: 13. Written as DNA, the CDR3 is TGCGCCAGCAGCCCTAATGACCGGACAGGGGGTAGCACTGAAGCTTTCTTT. Translated, it gives CASSPNDRTGGSTEAFF.

The rearrangement links TRBV30 to TRBJ1-2, with 7 bases that match TRBD1. The CDR3 sequence is 16 residues long. V trimming: 7 bases; J trimming: 4 bases; junction bases outside the gene matches: 18. Per the germline V gene, CDR1 is GTSNPN and CDR2 is SVGIG (reference sequence). The CDR3 spells CAFLLGDRLPVYGYTF. As DNA, the CDR3 is TGTGCCTTCCTACTGGGGGACAGACTCCCCGTCTATGGCTACACCTTC.

This clone appeared once. The rearrangement joins TRBV5-6 to TRBJ1-2; D possibly corresponds to TRBD1 (6 bases). This CDR3 spans 14 amino acids. Germline assignment: CDR1 SGHDT and CDR2 YYEEEE. V was trimmed by 4 bases and J by 3 bases, leaving 13 bases between them. CDR3 DNA: TGTGCCAGCAGCCGAGGGGGATCCCACTATGGCTACACCTTC. Translating it yields CASSRGGSHYGYTF.

V is TRBV7-9 and J is TRBJ2-1, with D perhaps TRBD2 (6 bases). The CDR3 consists of 15 residues. With 3 bases removed from V and 6 bases from J, the gap between germline ends came to 15 bases. Germline V gene data show CDR1 as SEHNR and CDR2 as FQNEAQ (reference sequence). The CDR3 DNA reads as TGTGCCAGCAGCTTGGGCGGGAACCCGTCCAATGAGCAGTTCTTC. It codes for CASSLGGNPSNEQFF.